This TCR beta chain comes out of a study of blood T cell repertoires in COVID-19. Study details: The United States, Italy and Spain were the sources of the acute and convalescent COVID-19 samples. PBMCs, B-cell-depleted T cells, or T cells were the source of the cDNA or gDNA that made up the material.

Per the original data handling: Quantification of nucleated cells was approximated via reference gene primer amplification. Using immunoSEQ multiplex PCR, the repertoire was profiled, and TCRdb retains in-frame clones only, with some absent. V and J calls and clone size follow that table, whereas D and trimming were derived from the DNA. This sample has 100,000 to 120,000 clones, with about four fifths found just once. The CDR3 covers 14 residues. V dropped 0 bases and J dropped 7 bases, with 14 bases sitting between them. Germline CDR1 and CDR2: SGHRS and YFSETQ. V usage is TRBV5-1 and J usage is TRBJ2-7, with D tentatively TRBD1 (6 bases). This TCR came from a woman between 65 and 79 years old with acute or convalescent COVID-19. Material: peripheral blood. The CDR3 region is CASSLAAGVGEQYF. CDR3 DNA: TGCGCCAGCAGCTTGGCAGCAGGGGTTGGAGAGCAGTACTTC.